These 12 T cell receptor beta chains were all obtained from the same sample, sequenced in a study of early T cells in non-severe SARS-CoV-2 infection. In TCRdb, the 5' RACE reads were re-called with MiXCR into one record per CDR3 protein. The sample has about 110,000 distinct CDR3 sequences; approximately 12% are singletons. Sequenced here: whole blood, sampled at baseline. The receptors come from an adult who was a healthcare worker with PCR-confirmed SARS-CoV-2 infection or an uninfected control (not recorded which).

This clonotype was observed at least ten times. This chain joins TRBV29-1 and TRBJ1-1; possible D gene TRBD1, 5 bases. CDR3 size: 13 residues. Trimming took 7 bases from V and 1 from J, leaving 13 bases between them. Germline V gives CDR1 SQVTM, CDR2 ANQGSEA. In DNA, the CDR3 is TGCAGCGCCTGGACACCCCAGAACACTGAAGCTTTCTTT. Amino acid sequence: CSAWTPQNTEAFF. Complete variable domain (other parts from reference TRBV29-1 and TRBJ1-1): SAVISQKPSRDICQRGTSLTIQCQVDSQVTMMFWYRQQPGQSLTLIATANQGSEATYESGFVIDKFPISRPNLTFSTLTVSNMSPEDSSIYLCSAWTPQNTEAFFGQGTRLTVV.

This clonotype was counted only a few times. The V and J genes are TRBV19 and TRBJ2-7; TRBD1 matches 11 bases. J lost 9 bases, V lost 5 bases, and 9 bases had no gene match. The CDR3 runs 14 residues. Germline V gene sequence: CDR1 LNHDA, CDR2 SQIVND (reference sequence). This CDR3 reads CASSSGQGEMPQYF. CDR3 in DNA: TGTGCCAGTAGTTCGGGACAGGGGGAGATGCCGCAGTACTTC.

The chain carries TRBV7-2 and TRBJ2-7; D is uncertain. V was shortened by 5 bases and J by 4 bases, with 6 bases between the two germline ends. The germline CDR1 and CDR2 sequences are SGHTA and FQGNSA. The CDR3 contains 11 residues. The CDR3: CASSRYYEQYF. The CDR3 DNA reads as TGTGCCAGCAGCAGGTATTACGAGCAGTACTTC.

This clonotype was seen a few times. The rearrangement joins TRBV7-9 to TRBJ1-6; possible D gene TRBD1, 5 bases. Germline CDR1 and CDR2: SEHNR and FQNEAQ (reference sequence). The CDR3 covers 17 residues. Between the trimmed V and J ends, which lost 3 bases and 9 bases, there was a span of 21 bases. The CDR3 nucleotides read TGTGCCAGCAGCTTCCCCGGGGGGGAGGTGGCTAGTTCACCCCTCCACTTT. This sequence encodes CASSFPGGEVASSPLHF. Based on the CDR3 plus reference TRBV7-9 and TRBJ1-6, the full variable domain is DTGVSQNPRHKITKRGQNVTFRCDPISEHNRLYWYRQTLGQGPEFLTYFQNEAQLEKSRLLSDRFSAERPKGSFSTLEIQRTEQGDSAMYLCASSFPGGEVASSPLHFGNGTRLTVT.

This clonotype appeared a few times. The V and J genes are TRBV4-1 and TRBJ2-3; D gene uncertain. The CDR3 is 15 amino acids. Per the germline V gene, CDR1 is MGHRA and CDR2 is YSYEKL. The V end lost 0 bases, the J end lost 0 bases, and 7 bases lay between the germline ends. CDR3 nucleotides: TGCGCCAGCAGCCAAGACAGCTATAGCACAGATACGCAGTATTTT. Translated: CASSQDSYSTDTQYF.

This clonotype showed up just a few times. Here the CDR3 reads CASSLRGGGTGTEAFF. The CDR3 nucleotides are TGTGCCAGCTCCCTCCGGGGAGGGGGAACGGGGACTGAAGCTTTCTTT. The V and J genes are TRBV18 and TRBJ1-1; D might be TRBD1 (6 bases). This CDR3 contains 16 residues. Germline V gene sequence: CDR1 KGHSH, CDR2 LQKENI. The V end was cut by 6 bases, the J end by 5 bases, with 22 bases between.

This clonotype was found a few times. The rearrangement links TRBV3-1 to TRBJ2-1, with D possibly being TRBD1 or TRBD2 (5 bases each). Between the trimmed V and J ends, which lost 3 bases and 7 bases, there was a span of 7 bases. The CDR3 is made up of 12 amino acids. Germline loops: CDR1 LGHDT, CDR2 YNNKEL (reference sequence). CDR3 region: CASSQRGNEQFF. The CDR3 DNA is TGTGCCAGCAGCCAGAGGGGAAATGAGCAGTTCTTC.

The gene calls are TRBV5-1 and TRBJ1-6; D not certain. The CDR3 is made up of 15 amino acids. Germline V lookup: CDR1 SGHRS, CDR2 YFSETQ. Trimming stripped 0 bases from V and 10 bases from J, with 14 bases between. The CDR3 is CASSLESRSGSPLHF. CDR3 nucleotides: TGCGCCAGCAGCTTGGAAAGCCGCTCCGGATCACCCCTCCACTTT.

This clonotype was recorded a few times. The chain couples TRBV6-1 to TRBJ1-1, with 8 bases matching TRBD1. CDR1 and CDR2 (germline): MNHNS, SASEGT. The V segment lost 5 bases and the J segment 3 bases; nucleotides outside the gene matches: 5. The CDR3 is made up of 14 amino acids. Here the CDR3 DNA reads TGTGCCAGCAGTTTACAGGGGGAGGACACTGAAGCTTTCTTT. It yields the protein CASSLQGEDTEAFF.

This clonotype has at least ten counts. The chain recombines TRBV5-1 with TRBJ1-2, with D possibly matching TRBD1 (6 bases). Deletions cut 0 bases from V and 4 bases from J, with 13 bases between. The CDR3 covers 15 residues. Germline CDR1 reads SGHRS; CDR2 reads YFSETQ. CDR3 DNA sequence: TGCGCCAGCAGCTTGGATTGGGGGGCTGGCTATGGCTACACCTTC. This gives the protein CASSLDWGAGYGYTF. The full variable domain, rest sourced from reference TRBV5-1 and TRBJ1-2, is KAGVTQTPRYLIKTRGQQVTLSCSPISGHRSVSWYQQTPGQGLQFLFEYFSETQRNKGNFPGRFSGRQFSNSRSEMNVSTLELGDSALYLCASSLDWGAGYGYTFGSGTRLTVV.

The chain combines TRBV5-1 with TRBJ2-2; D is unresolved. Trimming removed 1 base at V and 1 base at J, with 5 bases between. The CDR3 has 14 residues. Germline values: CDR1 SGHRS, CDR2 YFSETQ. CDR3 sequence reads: CASSLTVNTGELFF. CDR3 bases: TGCGCCAGCAGCTTGACAGTGAACACCGGGGAGCTGTTTTTT.

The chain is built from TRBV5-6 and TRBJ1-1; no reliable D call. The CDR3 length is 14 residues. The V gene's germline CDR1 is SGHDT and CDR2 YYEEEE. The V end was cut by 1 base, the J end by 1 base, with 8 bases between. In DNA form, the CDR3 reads TGTGCCAGCAGCTTGAATCCAGGGAACACTGAAGCTTTCTTT. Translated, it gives CASSLNPGNTEAFF. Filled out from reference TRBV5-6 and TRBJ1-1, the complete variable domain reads DAGVTQSPTHLIKTRGQQVTLRCSPKSGHDTVSWYQQALGQGPQFIFQYYEEEERQRGNFPDRFSGHQFPNYSSELNVNALLLGDSALYLCASSLNPGNTEAFFGQGTRLTVV.